This TCR beta chain was documented in a study of blood T cells in healthy people across ages. This clonotype was detected only a few times. What it binds is not known. PCR was performed a second time for about 7 to 11 cycles using a sample-barcoded 5' primer and a J-beta primer mix. Each CDR3 protein gets one entry after TCRdb re-called the 5' RACE reads with MiXCR. The sample lists approximately 670,000 distinct CDR3 sequences, around two fifths occurring once. The length of the CDR3 is 14 residues. V was clipped by 1 base and J by 4 bases, with 11 bases between them. CDR1 and CDR2 (germline): DFQATT, SNEGSKA (reference sequence). Findings of the study overall: Comparison with aged donors showed that long-lived donors had more naive CD4+ cells and higher diversity.

Around 9 milliliters of peripheral blood were drawn from each donor into EDTA-treated tubes. The genes are TRBV20-1 and TRBJ2-1; D not certain. The clonotype comes from a man older than 75 in good health. The specimen sequenced was blood. The CDR3 here is CSARVPLRYNEQFF. The CDR3 DNA reads TGCAGTGCTAGAGTTCCGCTCCGATACAATGAGCAGTTCTTC.